Below, 30 T cell receptor beta chains from the same sample are listed, as sequenced in a study of PD-L1 blockade in urothelial cancer. Produced via immunoSEQ multiplex PCR; TCRdb's table is partial and in-frame only. The data show about 47,000 clones, about 81% seen once. As to time point: pretreatment peripheral blood. The sample was PBMCs, taken around atezolizumab (anti-PD-L1) treatment. The receptors were sampled from a man between 45 and 60 years old with urothelial cancer.

The rearrangement links TRBV5-3 to TRBJ2-5; D is perhaps TRBD2 (5 bases). TRBV5-3 is annotated as an ORF whose role is uncertain. This CDR3 spans 13 amino acids. V gave up 1 base and J gave up 3 bases, with 7 bases separating them. CDR3 sequence reads: CARSLFSEETQYF. CDR3 in DNA: TGTGCCAGAAGCTTGTTTAGCGAAGAGACCCAGTACTTC.

The V and J genes are TRBV4-1 and TRBJ1-3; D gene uncertain. Trimming removed 0 bases at V and 3 bases at J, with 6 bases between. The CDR3 is made up of 14 amino acids. CDR1 and CDR2 (germline): MGHRA, YSYEKL. In DNA, the CDR3 is TGCGCCAGCAGCCAAGATTTCGGTGGAAACACCATATATTTT. Its translation: CASSQDFGGNTIYF.

This clone has only one observation. The rearrangement uses TRBV15 and TRBJ2-7; 11 bases are shared with TRBD1. V gave up 5 bases and J gave up 6 bases; unmatched junction bases: 9. The germline V gene encodes CDR1 LNHNV and CDR2 YYDKDF (reference sequence). The CDR3 has 15 residues. The CDR3 protein is CATSPAPGTGGEQYF. DNA for the CDR3: TGTGCCACCAGCCCCGCCCCTGGGACAGGGGGCGAGCAGTACTTC.

This clone turned up a few times. J is TRBJ1-1 and V is TRBV5-1; D remains unclear. V lost 4 bases, J lost 11 bases, and 15 bases lay in between. Germline loops: CDR1 SGHRS, CDR2 YFSETQ. The CDR3 runs 12 residues. In DNA form, the CDR3 reads TGCGCCAGCAGCCCGGACTCAGGCGCGGCTTTCTTT. This codes for CASSPDSGAAFF.

The CDR3 protein is CASSIAGGYSPLHF. The DNA for the CDR3 is TGTGCCAGTAGTATAGCGGGGGGCTATTCACCCCTCCACTTT. The chain carries TRBV19 and TRBJ1-6, with D maybe TRBD1 (6 bases). The V gene lost 1 base and the J gene lost 8 bases, with 9 bases spanning the gap. This CDR3 region has 14 residues. The germline CDR1 and CDR2 sequences are LNHDA and SQIVND (reference sequence). The entire variable domain, with the rest obtained from reference TRBV19 and TRBJ1-6, is as follows: DGGITQSPKYLFRKEGQNVTLSCEQNLNHDAMYWYRQDPGQGLRLIYYSQIVNDFQKGDIAEGYSVSREKKESFPLTVTSAQKNPTAFYLCASSIAGGYSPLHFGNGTRLTVT.

The chain joins TRBV18 to TRBJ1-5, with a possible D match to TRBD1 (6 bases). CDR3 length equals 15 residues. The germline V and J ends were trimmed by 3 bases and 2 bases, with 11 bases remaining between them. Germline loops: CDR1 KGHSH, CDR2 LQKENI. The CDR3 here is CASSPSGQRNQPQHF. CDR3 coding DNA: TGTGCCAGCTCACCCTCCGGACAGCGCAATCAGCCCCAGCATTTT.

The genes are TRBV7-2 and TRBJ2-4; the match to TRBD2 covers 13 bases. J lost 8 bases, V lost 4 bases, and 8 bases had no gene match. The CDR3 contains 16 residues. Germline-derived CDR1 and CDR2 are SGHTA and FQGNSA. The chain's CDR3 is CASSSTSGGALYIQYF. As DNA, the CDR3 is TGTGCCAGCAGCTCCACTAGCGGGGGGGCCTTGTACATTCAGTACTTC.

This chain joins TRBV18 and TRBJ2-1; a weak D match, TRBD2 (5 bases). Germline CDR1 is KGHSH and CDR2 is LQKENI. V lost 0 bases and J lost 0, with 15 bases in between. This CDR3 comprises 18 residues. CDR3 amino acids: CASSPPLWELSSYNEQFF. CDR3 DNA: TGTGCCAGCTCACCACCGTTGTGGGAGCTCAGCTCCTACAATGAGCAGTTCTTC.

The V call is TRBV6-5, the J call TRBJ1-3; D gene ambiguous. The CDR3 contains 14 residues. Trimming left V 6 bases short and J 9 bases short, with 18 bases between. CDR1 MNHEY and CDR2 SVGAGI come from the germline V gene. The CDR3 here is CASRSPGLAGTIYF. CDR3 in DNA: TGTGCCAGCAGATCTCCGGGTCTCGCCGGCACCATATATTTT.

The J gene is TRBJ2-3, the V gene TRBV5-1; 8 bases align to TRBD2. The CDR3 length is 15 residues. V trimming: 5 bases; J trimming: 1 base; junction bases outside the gene matches: 6. Germline V gene lookup returns CDR1 SGHRS and CDR2 YFSETQ. CDR3: CASRLGAGGTDTQYF. The CDR3 bases are TGCGCCAGCAGACTTGGAGCGGGGGGCACAGATACGCAGTATTTT.

This chain uses TRBV10-3 with TRBJ2-3, with 12 bases that match TRBD2. Germline CDR1 is ENHRY and CDR2 is SYGVKD. CDR3 length: 15 amino acids. With 6 bases clipped from V and 3 bases from J, the junction kept 4 bases outside the gene matches. CDR3 sequence (DNA): TGTGCCATCAGACGACTAGCGGGGGATACAGATACGCAGTATTTT. It is translated as CAIRRLAGDTDTQYF.

Concerning this clone itself: Additional DNA sequences in this sample encode the identical CDR3. The rearrangement links TRBV5-4 to TRBJ2-1; 10 nucleotides line up with TRBD2. The CDR3 covers 15 residues. With 0 bases clipped from V and 5 bases from J, the junction kept 2 bases outside the gene matches. CDR1 and CDR2 from the germline V gene are SGHNT and YYREEE (reference sequence). The CDR3 here is CASSLASGRDNEQFF. The CDR3 DNA reads TGTGCCAGCAGCTTGGCTAGCGGGAGAGACAATGAGCAGTTCTTC.

This chain joins TRBV2 and TRBJ1-6; possibly TRBD1 for D (5 bases). The V end lost 4 bases, the J end lost 10 bases, and 17 bases lay between the germline ends. The CDR3 is 15 residues long. Germline V gene lookup returns CDR1 SNHLY and CDR2 FYNNEI. For the CDR3, the DNA is TGTGCCAGCAGTGCGGCTGGGGGGAAGGGCTCACCCCTCCACTTT. Translating gives CASSAAGGKGSPLHF. The full variable domain, with the rest looked up from reference TRBV2 and TRBJ1-6, is EPEVTQTPSHQVTQMGQEVILRCVPISNHLYFYWYRQILGQKVEFLVSFYNNEISEKSEIFDDQFSVERPDGSNFTLKIRSTKLEDSAMYFCASSAAGGKGSPLHFGNGTRLTVT.

J is TRBJ1-6 and V is TRBV7-6; TRBD1 might be the D (6 bases). The CDR3 is 16 amino acids. Trimming shortened V by 1 base and J by 0 bases, and 7 bases separated the two germline ends. The germline gives CDR1 SGHVS, CDR2 FNYEAQ. The CDR3 here is CASSLEGGSYNSPLHF. In DNA form, the CDR3 reads TGTGCCAGCAGCTTAGAAGGGGGCTCCTATAATTCACCCCTCCACTTT.

This clone appeared a few times. This sequence joins TRBV6-6 and TRBJ1-1; weak D call: TRBD1 (6 bases). The CDR3 sequence is 14 residues long. CDR1 is MNHNY, CDR2 SVGAGI, per germline (reference sequence). Trimming removed 6 bases from V and 2 bases from J, with 13 bases in between. The CDR3 nucleotides are TGTGCCAGCAGCCCGGGACAAGATAACACTGAAGCTTTCTTT. This translates into CASSPGQDNTEAFF.

In DNA form, the CDR3 reads TGTGCCGCACGAACTTCGGACAGGGGGCATGGCTACACCTTC. It yields the protein CAARTSDRGHGYTF. The chain carries TRBV7-9 and TRBJ1-2, with 11 bases aligning to TRBD1. This CDR3 has 14 amino acids. Trimming removed 11 bases from V and 6 bases from J; junction bases left unmatched: 11. Germline loops: CDR1 SEHNR, CDR2 FQNEAQ (reference sequence).

This sequence joins TRBV5-6 and TRBJ1-4; D might be TRBD1 (6 bases). Trimming cost V 4 bases and J 3 bases, with 10 bases left between them. This CDR3 spans 14 amino acids. Germline V CDR1 and CDR2: SGHDT, YYEEEE. The DNA of the CDR3 is TGTGCCAGCAGCCAACAGGGTGCTAATGAAAAACTGTTTTTT. Protein: CASSQQGANEKLFF.

The chain has TRBV6-1 and TRBJ1-2, with 10 bases lining up with TRBD1. From germline, CDR1 is MNHNS and CDR2 SASEGT. This CDR3 has 15 amino acids. Germline trimming cut 4 bases from V and 4 bases from J; bases unmatched to any gene: 6. CDR3 bases: TGTGCCAGCAGTGCCCCGGACAGGGGGATCTATGGCTACACCTTC. Protein: CASSAPDRGIYGYTF.

This clone appeared many times. Other DNA sequences in the sample encode the same CDR3. V and J are TRBV6-1 and TRBJ1-2; D is ambiguous. The V and J ends lost 8 bases and 2 bases respectively, with 6 bases between them. CDR1 MNHNS and CDR2 SASEGT come from the germline V gene. The CDR3 length is 11 residues. The CDR3 region is CASSTNYGYTF. As DNA, the CDR3 is TGTGCCAGCTCGACAAACTATGGCTACACCTTC.

The V gene is TRBV13, the J gene TRBJ2-3, with 7 positions matching TRBD1. Unmatched junction bases numbered 3, after V lost 1 base and J lost 11 bases. CDR1 is PRHDT, CDR2 FYEKMQ, per germline (reference sequence). The CDR3 is made up of 12 amino acids. The CDR3 sequence: CASSLEAGGQYF. In nucleotides, the CDR3 is TGTGCCAGCAGCTTAGAGGCAGGGGGGCAGTATTTT. Full variable domain (remainder filled in from reference TRBV13 and TRBJ2-3): AAGVIQSPRHLIKEKRETATLKCYPIPRHDTVYWYQQGPGQDPQFLISFYEKMQSDKGSIPDRFSAQQFSDYHSELNMSSLELGDSALYFCASSLEAGGQYFGPGTRLTVL.

This sequence joins TRBV11-1 and TRBJ2-6, with D perhaps matching TRBD1 (5 bases). The ends were cut back, 3 bases at V and 0 bases at J, with 6 bases in the middle. The CDR3 runs to 15 residues. From germline, CDR1 is SGHAT and CDR2 FQDESV (reference sequence). The CDR3 region has the DNA TGTGCCAGCAGCTTGACAGCCTCTGGGGCCAACGTCCTGACTTTC. Encoded protein: CASSLTASGANVLTF.

The chain combines TRBV19 with TRBJ2-3; D gene uncertain. Trimming removed 4 bases from V and 2 bases from J, with 10 bases in between. The V gene's germline CDR1 is LNHDA and CDR2 SQIVND (reference sequence). The CDR3 length is 14 residues. The CDR3 here is CASSTGALTDTQYF. The CDR3 DNA follows: TGTGCCAGTAGTACCGGAGCTCTCACAGATACGCAGTATTTT. The variable domain in full, completed from reference TRBV19 and TRBJ2-3, reads DGGITQSPKYLFRKEGQNVTLSCEQNLNHDAMYWYRQDPGQGLRLIYYSQIVNDFQKGDIAEGYSVSREKKESFPLTVTSAQKNPTAFYLCASSTGALTDTQYFGPGTRLTVL.

V gene TRBV28 combines with J gene TRBJ1-5; D is possibly TRBD1 (5 bases). Trimming cost V 8 bases and J 1 base, with 18 bases left between them. The CDR3 is 16 amino acids. Germline CDR1 and CDR2: MDHEN and SYDVKM. The CDR3 DNA reads TGTGCCAGCCTCGCGACCAGGGCTACCAGCAATCAGCCCCAGCATTTT. Its protein product is CASLATRATSNQPQHF.

There are a few counts of this clone. DNA for the CDR3: TGTGCCAGTAGTATTGGTGGCACCACAAACACTGAAGCTTTCTTT. It encodes CASSIGGTTNTEAFF. The gene calls are TRBV19 and TRBJ1-1, with D unresolved. Trimming took off 3 bases at V and 2 bases at J, with 13 bases between the two ends. The CDR3 has 15 residues. From germline, CDR1 is LNHDA and CDR2 SQIVND (reference sequence). Together with reference TRBV19 and TRBJ1-1, the CDR3 gives the full variable domain: DGGITQSPKYLFRKEGQNVTLSCEQNLNHDAMYWYRQDPGQGLRLIYYSQIVNDFQKGDIAEGYSVSREKKESFPLTVTSAQKNPTAFYLCASSIGGTTNTEAFFGQGTRLTVV.

V and J are TRBV18 and TRBJ1-3; a possible D gene is TRBD1 (5 bases). V was clipped by 3 bases and J by 3 bases, with 9 bases between them. The CDR3 sequence is 14 residues long. CDR1 is KGHSH and CDR2 is LQKENI in the germline V gene. Here the CDR3 reads CASSPGQGGNTIYF. For the CDR3, the DNA is TGTGCCAGCTCACCCGGCCAGGGTGGAAACACCATATATTTT. Full variable domain (outside the CDR3, taken from reference TRBV18 and TRBJ1-3): NAGVMQNPRHLVRRRGQEARLRCSPMKGHSHVYWYRQLPEEGLKFMVYLQKENIIDESGMPKERFSAEFPKEGPSILRIQQVVRGDSAAYFCASSPGQGGNTIYFGEGSWLTVV.

The chain recombines TRBV6-5 with TRBJ2-7; a possible D gene is TRBD1 (5 bases). Germline loops: CDR1 MNHEY, CDR2 SVGAGI. The V and J ends lost 9 bases and 2 bases respectively, with 11 bases between them. The CDR3 has 12 residues. This CDR3 reads CASRQKPYEQYF. The CDR3 DNA reads as TGTGCCAGTCGACAGAAGCCCTACGAGCAGTACTTC.

The chain recombines TRBV2 with TRBJ2-2, with 9 positions matching TRBD2. With 8 bases clipped from V and 6 bases from J, the junction kept 4 bases outside the gene matches. CDR1 SNHLY and CDR2 FYNNEI come from the germline V gene. This CDR3 comprises 13 residues. In DNA, the CDR3 is TGTGCCAGCGAGTCTAGCGGGGCCGGGGAGCTGTTTTTT. It codes for CASESSGAGELFF.

V and J are TRBV5-1 and TRBJ2-1, with 14 bases identical to TRBD2. Germline CDR1 SGHRS, CDR2 YFSETQ. The CDR3 sequence is 17 residues long. With 0 bases clipped from V and 8 bases from J, the junction kept 7 bases outside the gene matches. CDR3 amino acids: CASSLAGTSGSRDEQFF. CDR3 DNA sequence: TGCGCCAGCAGCTTGGCGGGGACTAGCGGGAGTCGCGATGAGCAGTTCTTC.

The rearrangement links TRBV10-3 to TRBJ2-5, with TRBD1 identical over 9 bases. Per the germline V gene, CDR1 is ENHRY and CDR2 is SYGVKD. The length of the CDR3 is 16 residues. The trim removed 4 bases at V and 3 bases at J, leaving 9 bases unmatched. The DNA of the CDR3 is TGTGCCATCAGTGGGGGCCCGGGACAGGGCGAAGAGACCCAGTACTTC. Translation gives CAISGGPGQGEETQYF.

The V and J genes are TRBV7-9 and TRBJ2-1; the D gene is possibly TRBD2 (6 bases). Germline lookup yields CDR1 SEHNR and CDR2 FQNEAQ (reference sequence). This CDR3 has 15 residues. The V gene lost 1 base and the J gene lost 6 bases, with 13 bases spanning the gap. CDR3 amino acids: CASSLDGGLTNEQFF. The DNA of the CDR3 is TGTGCCAGCAGCTTAGACGGGGGACTCACCAATGAGCAGTTCTTC.